Below are 26 T cell receptor beta chains sequenced from a single sample in a study of siplizumab effects on memory and regulatory T cells. Generated by immunoSEQ multiplex PCR, the TCRdb table keeps only in-frame clones and is missing some. Among about 69,000 clones listed, 80% to 90% were seen once. Material for sequencing was Tregs sorted from blood. The origin of the receptors is a human donor in good health.

This chain links TRBV11-3 with TRBJ2-7; tentatively, D is TRBD1 (5 bases). Germline CDR1 and CDR2: SGHNT and YENEEA. V lost 1 base to trimming and J lost 1 base, with 11 bases between them. CDR3 length: 15 residues. CDR3: CASSLGADTSYEQYF. CDR3 bases: TGTGCCAGCAGCTTAGGGGCGGACACTTCCTACGAGCAGTACTTC.

This sequence joins TRBV5-4 and TRBJ2-4; the match to TRBD1 covers 7 bases. CDR3 length equals 13 residues. Germline lookup yields CDR1 SGHNT and CDR2 YYREEE (reference sequence). The V segment lost 5 bases and the J segment 9 bases; nucleotides outside the gene matches: 8. In DNA, the CDR3 is TGTGCCAGCAGTGCAGACAGGGATAGCATTCAGTACTTC. It translates to CASSADRDSIQYF.

V is TRBV29-1 and J is TRBJ2-3, with D tentatively TRBD1 or TRBD2 (5 bases each). The CDR3 loop spans 15 amino acids. Between the trimmed V and J ends, which lost 4 bases and 3 bases, there was a span of 17 bases. From germline, CDR1 is SQVTM and CDR2 ANQGSEA. This chain's CDR3 is CSVGGKEVRTDTQYF. In nucleotides, the CDR3 is TGCAGCGTTGGGGGCAAGGAGGTGAGGACAGATACGCAGTATTTT.

This clone was recorded only once. The chain is built from TRBV9 and TRBJ1-2; TRBD1 matches 9 bases. The CDR3 runs to 12 residues. J gave up 9 bases and V 5 bases, and 5 bases lay outside the gene matches. Germline-derived CDR1 and CDR2 are SGDLS and YYNGEE. Written as DNA, the CDR3 is TGTGCCAGCAGTGCCGGGACAGGGCGCTACACCTTC. The encoded protein is CASSAGTGRYTF. The complete variable domain, with remaining parts taken from reference TRBV9 and TRBJ1-2, reads DSGVTQTPKHLITATGQRVTLRCSPRSGDLSVYWYQQSLDQGLQFLIQYYNGEERAKGNILERFSAQQFPDLHSELNLSSLELGDSALYFCASSAGTGRYTFGSGTRLTVV.

The rearrangement uses TRBV2 and TRBJ1-5, with a weak D call TRBD1 (6 bases). Per germline, CDR1 SNHLY and CDR2 FYNNEI. The CDR3 loop spans 14 amino acids. Trimming shortened V by 7 bases and J by 0 bases, and 10 bases separated the two germline ends. The CDR3 loop is CASMGAYSNQPQHF. The CDR3 DNA is TGTGCCAGCATGGGGGCTTATAGCAATCAGCCCCAGCATTTT.

The chain links TRBV4-3 to TRBJ1-1, with TRBD1 matching 10 bases. This CDR3 has 15 amino acids. After removal of 3 bases from V and 1 base from J, the junction contained 2 bases not matched to a gene. The germline V gene encodes CDR1 LGHNA and CDR2 YSLEER. CDR3 sequence reads: CASSQGDRGNTEAFF. The DNA for the CDR3 is TGCGCCAGCAGCCAGGGGGACAGGGGGAACACTGAAGCTTTCTTT.

The chain combines TRBV9 with TRBJ2-5, with 9 bases aligning to TRBD1. This CDR3 is 13 amino acids long. The trim removed 4 bases at V and 5 bases at J, leaving 3 bases unmatched. CDR1 SGDLS and CDR2 YYNGEE come from the germline V gene. DNA for the CDR3: TGTGCCAGCAGCTCACAGGGGGCCGAGACCCAGTACTTC. Its translation: CASSSQGAETQYF.

V gene TRBV11-2 combines with J gene TRBJ1-1; D ambiguous. The germline V and J ends were trimmed by 0 bases and 5 bases, with 19 bases remaining between them. Germline V gene data show CDR1 as SGHAT and CDR2 as FQNNGV. CDR3 length: 17 amino acids. The CDR3 DNA reads as TGTGCCAGCAGCTTAGATCCGATTTGTGGCAAAGGGACTGAAGCTTTCTTT. Translating gives CASSLDPICGKGTEAFF. The variable domain in full, with the rest retrieved from reference TRBV11-2 and TRBJ1-1, is EAGVAQSPRYKIIEKRQSVAFWCNPISGHATLYWYQQILGQGPKLLIQFQNNGVVDDSQLPKDRFSAERLKGVDSTLKIQPAKLEDSAVYLCASSLDPICGKGTEAFFGQGTRLTVV.

The chain combines TRBV29-1 with TRBJ1-5; D gene uncertain. CDR1 SQVTM and CDR2 ANQGSEA come from the germline V gene. The CDR3 is 13 amino acids. V lost 4 bases and J lost 5, with 12 bases in between. The CDR3: CSVVAGVDQPQHF. The DNA for the CDR3 is TGCAGCGTTGTGGCTGGGGTGGATCAGCCCCAGCATTTT. Full variable domain (rest looked up from reference TRBV29-1 and TRBJ1-5): SAVISQKPSRDICQRGTSLTIQCQVDSQVTMMFWYRQQPGQSLTLIATANQGSEATYESGFVIDKFPISRPNLTFSTLTVSNMSPEDSSIYLCSVVAGVDQPQHFGDGTRLSIL.

CDR3 region: CATLSPLAGQIPYNEQFF. The CDR3 nucleotides read TGCGCCACCCTTTCCCCCCTAGCGGGACAGATCCCCTACAATGAGCAGTTCTTC. The V and J genes are TRBV4-1 and TRBJ2-1, with 9 bases identical to TRBD2. With 10 bases clipped from V and 2 bases from J, the junction kept 18 bases outside the gene matches. The germline CDR1 and CDR2 sequences are MGHRA and YSYEKL. This CDR3 is 18 amino acids long.

This clone was detected once. The rearrangement links TRBV6-1 to TRBJ2-7; 11 nucleotides match TRBD1. Germline V gene sequence: CDR1 MNHNS, CDR2 SASEGT. The V and J ends lost 2 bases and 3 bases, in that order; junction bases with no gene match: 3. The CDR3 is 15 amino acids. The CDR3 reads CASSEQGTGGYEQYF. The CDR3 DNA reads as TGTGCCAGCAGTGAACAAGGGACAGGGGGCTACGAGCAGTACTTC.

In nucleotides, the CDR3 is TGTGCCAGCAGCCCAAGTCTGGGACAGGGGCTTGCTGGGGCCAACGTCCTGACTTTC. Translated, it gives CASSPSLGQGLAGANVLTF. V gene TRBV14 combines with J gene TRBJ2-6, with 10 bases fitting TRBD1. The CDR3 is 19 residues long. Germline trimming cut 4 bases from V and 2 bases from J; bases unmatched to any gene: 11. Per the germline V gene, CDR1 is SGHDN and CDR2 is FVKESK.

This clone appeared once. This sequence joins TRBV7-2 and TRBJ1-1; D remains ambiguous. This CDR3 has 13 residues. Trimming cost V 5 bases and J 1 base, with 8 bases left between them. CDR1 is SGHTA, CDR2 FQGNSA, per germline. CDR3 in DNA: TGTGCCAGCAGCCTGCAGCAGAACACTGAAGCTTTCTTT. Translated: CASSLQQNTEAFF.

As regards this clone: In the same sample, other DNA sequences code for this CDR3. The V call is TRBV5-8, the J call TRBJ1-5; D unclear. V gave up 4 bases and J gave up 3 bases, with 8 bases separating them. CDR1 is SGHTS, CDR2 YDEGEE, per germline. The CDR3 consists of 13 residues. This chain's CDR3 is CASSLSDNQPQHF. The CDR3 region has the DNA TGTGCCAGCAGCCTGTCCGACAATCAGCCCCAGCATTTT.

V usage is TRBV7-9 and J usage is TRBJ2-1; D gene ambiguous. The CDR3 extends over 14 amino acids. CDR1 SEHNR and CDR2 FQNEAQ come from the germline V gene (reference sequence). V was shortened by 8 bases and J by 1 base, with 12 bases between the two germline ends. CDR3 bases: TGTGCCAGCCCTAGGTCGGAATCCTACAATGAGCAGTTCTTC. The encoded protein is CASPRSESYNEQFF.

This clone has a single count. The rearrangement links TRBV28 to TRBJ1-2; tentatively, D is TRBD1 (5 bases). From germline, CDR1 is MDHEN and CDR2 SYDVKM. Trimming removed 6 bases from V and 6 bases from J, with 14 bases in between. The CDR3 is 13 residues long. CDR3: CASRSGTDDGYTF. CDR3 bases: TGTGCCAGCAGATCCGGGACGGACGATGGCTACACCTTC.

The genes are TRBV7-9 and TRBJ2-3, with no clear D. This CDR3 spans 12 amino acids. V lost 1 base and J lost 2, with 1 base in between. CDR1 is SEHNR, CDR2 FQNEAQ, per germline (reference sequence). DNA of the CDR3: TGTGCCAGCAGCTTAGACACAGATACGCAGTATTTT. Residues: CASSLDTDTQYF.

The chain carries TRBV19 and TRBJ2-1; 11 bases map to TRBD2. The germline V gene has CDR1 LNHDA and CDR2 SQIVND (reference sequence). V was clipped by 6 bases and J by 5 bases; unmatched bases: 9. This CDR3 is built from 16 residues. This CDR3 is CASSLGGLAVHNEQFF. For the CDR3, the DNA is TGTGCCAGTAGCCTAGGGGGACTAGCGGTCCACAATGAGCAGTTCTTC.

V usage is TRBV19 and J usage is TRBJ1-3; 9 bases line up with TRBD1. Trimming removed 5 bases from V and 3 bases from J; junction bases left unmatched: 5. This CDR3 has 15 amino acids. Germline CDR1 LNHDA, CDR2 SQIVND (reference sequence). The CDR3 is CASSSGQGGGNTIYF. The CDR3 DNA sequence: TGTGCCAGTAGTTCGGGACAGGGTGGTGGAAACACCATATATTTT.

This chain connects TRBV2 to TRBJ2-1; D gene ambiguous. The germline V gene has CDR1 SNHLY and CDR2 FYNNEI. V was shortened by 0 bases and J by 9 bases, with 9 bases between the two germline ends. The CDR3 has 13 residues. The CDR3 protein is CASSEALAFEQFF. CDR3 sequence (DNA): TGTGCCAGCAGTGAAGCACTGGCCTTTGAGCAGTTCTTC.

This clone was counted once. The V and J genes are TRBV19 and TRBJ2-3; 12 bases map to TRBD2. Germline CDR1 LNHDA, CDR2 SQIVND (reference sequence). V lost 4 bases, J lost 5 bases, and 1 base stayed unmatched. The CDR3 spans 14 residues. The CDR3 DNA is TGTGCCAGTAGTAAGACTAGCGGGAGAGATACGCAGTATTTT. It is translated as CASSKTSGRDTQYF.

The genes are TRBV19 and TRBJ2-7; D might be TRBD1 (5 bases). The V gene lost 5 bases and the J gene lost 3 bases, with 20 bases spanning the gap. Germline values: CDR1 LNHDA, CDR2 SQIVND (reference sequence). This CDR3 contains 16 residues. This chain's CDR3 is CASSPTPDSRYYEQYF. The DNA for the CDR3 is TGTGCCAGTAGTCCTACTCCAGACAGCAGGTACTACGAGCAGTACTTC.

The rearrangement joins TRBV6-6 to TRBJ1-2, with 8 bases aligning to TRBD1. V lost 0 bases, J lost 8 bases, and 8 bases stayed unmatched. This CDR3 spans 15 amino acids. CDR1 is MNHNY, CDR2 SVGAGI, per germline (reference sequence). CDR3 sequence: CASSYSTDRVRGYTF. CDR3 DNA sequence: TGTGCCAGCAGTTACTCAACGGACAGGGTCCGCGGCTACACCTTC.

The rearrangement links TRBV28 to TRBJ2-1, with D perhaps matching TRBD2 (6 bases). Germline values: CDR1 MDHEN, CDR2 SYDVKM. CDR3 length equals 14 residues. Trimming stripped 3 bases from V and 6 bases from J, with 12 bases between. The CDR3 DNA sequence: TGTGCCAGCAGTTTTACGGGAGCGATCAATGAGCAGTTCTTC. Translation gives CASSFTGAINEQFF. The whole variable domain, filled in from reference TRBV28 and TRBJ2-1, reads DVKVTQSSRYLVKRTGEKVFLECVQDMDHENMFWYRQDPGLGLRLIYFSYDVKMKEKGDIPEGYSVSREKKERFSLILESASTNQTSMYLCASSFTGAINEQFFGPGTRLTVL.

This clone was seen a single time. V gene TRBV5-1 combines with J gene TRBJ2-2, with D possibly matching TRBD1 (5 bases). Looked up from germline, CDR1 is SGHRS and CDR2 is YFSETQ. CDR3 length equals 11 residues. The V end was cut by 0 bases, the J end by 14 bases, with 8 bases between. The CDR3 reads CASSLDQGLFF. The CDR3, as DNA: TGCGCCAGCAGCTTGGATCAGGGTCTGTTTTTT.

V is TRBV29-1 and J is TRBJ1-1, with unresolved D. The V end lost 7 bases, the J end lost 6 bases, and 9 bases lay between the germline ends. From germline, CDR1 is SQVTM and CDR2 ANQGSEA. The CDR3 is 10 residues long. The CDR3 here is CSAGGPEAFF. CDR3 sequence (DNA): TGCAGCGCCGGAGGACCTGAAGCTTTCTTT. Using reference TRBV29-1 and TRBJ1-1 for the parts outside the CDR3, the full variable domain is SAVISQKPSRDICQRGTSLTIQCQVDSQVTMMFWYRQQPGQSLTLIATANQGSEATYESGFVIDKFPISRPNLTFSTLTVSNMSPEDSSIYLCSAGGPEAFFGQGTRLTVV.